The 19 T cell receptor beta chains below all came from one sample that was sequenced in a study of cytomegalovirus exposure and HLA in healthy donors. The PCR used 60 Vbeta and 13 Jbeta primers. TCRdb's table, derived via immunoSEQ multiplex PCR, lists solely in-frame clones and lacks some. The sample carries roughly 130,000 clones, 50% to 80% recorded once. The sequenced material came from PBMCs. These receptors all come from a woman aged 40 to 49 in good health and CMV-seropositive.

The chain couples TRBV5-1 to TRBJ2-2, with D unclear. Germline-derived CDR1 and CDR2 are SGHRS and YFSETQ. Trimming stripped 3 bases from V and 1 base from J, with 13 bases between. The CDR3 has 16 amino acids. CDR3 in amino acids: CASSSPRDLNTGELFF. The CDR3, as DNA: TGCGCCAGCAGCTCGCCGAGAGACTTGAACACCGGGGAGCTGTTTTTT. Supplemented by reference TRBV5-1 and TRBJ2-2, the full variable domain reads KAGVTQTPRYLIKTRGQQVTLSCSPISGHRSVSWYQQTPGQGLQFLFEYFSETQRNKGNFPGRFSGRQFSNSRSEMNVSTLELGDSALYLCASSSPRDLNTGELFFGEGSRLTVL.

The V call is TRBV5-4, the J call TRBJ2-1; TRBD2 matches 14 bases. The germline CDR1 and CDR2 sequences are SGHNT and YYREEE (reference sequence). J was trimmed by 3 bases and V by 5 bases; bases with no gene match: 4. The CDR3 is 16 amino acids. In nucleotides, the CDR3 is TGTGCCAGCAGGTTCGGGACTAGCGGGAGCTACAATGAGCAGTTCTTC. The encoded protein is CASRFGTSGSYNEQFF.

The chain employs TRBV29-1 and TRBJ2-3, with TRBD1 matching over 8 bases. The J segment lost 5 bases and the V segment lost 7 bases, leaving 11 bases of the junction unmatched. The CDR3 is 14 residues long. Looked up from germline, CDR1 is SQVTM and CDR2 is ANQGSEA. CDR3 sequence: CSAKNRGKVDTQYF. In nucleotides, the CDR3 is TGCAGCGCAAAGAACAGGGGGAAGGTAGATACGCAGTATTTT.

V usage is TRBV19 and J usage is TRBJ1-5; 12 nucleotides line up with TRBD1. Germline lookup yields CDR1 LNHDA and CDR2 SQIVND (reference sequence). The CDR3 sequence is 17 residues long. Trimming removed 1 base from V and 6 bases from J; junction bases left unmatched: 7. The CDR3 region is CASSIGSGTGGRQPQHF. The CDR3 DNA sequence: TGTGCCAGTAGTATAGGCTCCGGGACAGGGGGCCGTCAGCCCCAGCATTTT.

In DNA, the CDR3 is TGTGCCAGTAAGGCAGGCGGGAGGGCCACAGATACGCAGTATTTT. Protein product: CASKAGGRATDTQYF. The J gene is TRBJ2-3, the V gene TRBV19; 9 bases fit TRBD2. Germline V gene sequence: CDR1 LNHDA, CDR2 SQIVND (reference sequence). The trim removed 7 bases at V and 2 bases at J, leaving 7 bases unmatched. The CDR3 consists of 15 residues.

With respect to this clone: The identical CDR3 is also encoded by other nucleotide sequences in the sample. This chain connects TRBV28 to TRBJ1-1; D not certain. The CDR3 is made up of 13 amino acids. V shed 1 base and J shed 0 bases, with 3 bases lying between them. The germline gives CDR1 MDHEN, CDR2 SYDVKM. The CDR3 is CASSLSLNTEAFF. CDR3 bases: TGTGCCAGCAGTTTATCGTTGAACACTGAAGCTTTCTTT.

CDR3 sequence (DNA): TGTGCCAGCAGATGGACAGGTCAAGAGACCCAGTACTTC. Translation: CASRWTGQETQYF. The V and J genes are TRBV11-2 and TRBJ2-5; 7 positions agree with TRBD1. The junction had 3 bases not matched to a gene; V was cut back by 6 bases and J by 2 bases. The CDR3 totals 13 residues. Germline V lookup: CDR1 SGHAT, CDR2 FQNNGV.

The chain has TRBV27 and TRBJ2-7; 7 nucleotides agree with TRBD2. The trim removed 8 bases at V and 3 bases at J, leaving 19 bases unmatched. This CDR3 is 17 amino acids long. The germline CDR1 and CDR2 sequences are MNHEY and SMNVEV (reference sequence). This chain's CDR3 is CASFSRWSGDDGYEQYF. The CDR3 DNA sequence: TGTGCCAGCTTCTCAAGATGGAGCGGGGACGACGGCTACGAGCAGTACTTC.

This clone was observed once. J is TRBJ1-5 and V is TRBV7-5. TRBV7-5 is flagged as a pseudogene. This CDR3 region has 15 residues. The CDR3 loop reads CARSLVVASNQPQHF. The DNA of the CDR3 is TGTGCCAGAAGCTTAGTAGTAGCTAGCAATCAGCCCCAGCATTTT.

The chain employs TRBV28 and TRBJ2-4, with D hard to call. The germline CDR1 and CDR2 sequences are MDHEN and SYDVKM. The V and J ends lost 5 bases and 12 bases respectively, with 14 bases between them. The CDR3 spans 12 residues. DNA for the CDR3: TGTGCCAGCAGTCTCACTCTGAGCGCTCAGTACTTC. Encoded protein: CASSLTLSAQYF.

The genes are TRBV5-1 and TRBJ2-7, with D perhaps TRBD1 (6 bases). This CDR3 is built from 15 residues. The V and J ends lost 1 base and 4 bases respectively, with 15 bases between them. CDR1 and CDR2 (germline): SGHRS, YFSETQ. The CDR3 sequence is CASSLLTGREYEQYF. CDR3 in DNA: TGCGCCAGCAGCTTGTTAACAGGGCGTGAATACGAGCAGTACTTC.

The genes are TRBV30 and TRBJ1-2, with TRBD1 matching 8 bases. Germline loops: CDR1 GTSNPN, CDR2 SVGIG (reference sequence). This CDR3 has 15 residues. The trim removed 3 bases at V and 1 base at J, leaving 7 bases unmatched. The CDR3 bases are TGTGCCTGGAGGACAGGGGAGAACTATAACTATGGCTACACCTTC. Translated: CAWRTGENYNYGYTF.

This clone was seen a few times. This chain links TRBV18 with TRBJ1-1; the D gene is possibly TRBD1 (5 bases). Trimming removed 2 bases from V and 4 bases from J, with 14 bases in between. Germline V gives CDR1 KGHSH, CDR2 LQKENI. CDR3 length: 15 amino acids. The CDR3 nucleotides are TGTGCCAGCTCACCAAGGGCAGGGTCGGCCACTGAAGCTTTCTTT. The encoded protein is CASSPRAGSATEAFF.

In this sample, this clone turned up a few times. The chain recombines TRBV11-2 with TRBJ2-5; 7 nucleotides match TRBD2. V lost 5 bases to trimming and J lost 5 bases; unmatched junction nucleotides: 11. Germline CDR1 is SGHAT and CDR2 is FQNNGV. This CDR3 is built from 15 residues. In DNA, the CDR3 is TGTGCCAGCAGCCCCGCCGGGCAGGGAGGGGAGACCCAGTACTTC. It is translated as CASSPAGQGGETQYF.

The chain carries TRBV29-1 and TRBJ1-1, with 8 bases matching TRBD1. J gave up 1 base and V 4 bases, and 8 bases lay outside the gene matches. Germline CDR1 SQVTM, CDR2 ANQGSEA. CDR3 length: 15 amino acids. The CDR3 nucleotides read TGCAGCGTTGGGGACGCAGGGGGCGCGAACACTGAAGCTTTCTTT. The encoded protein is CSVGDAGGANTEAFF.

This clone was found once. The V and J genes are TRBV7-9 and TRBJ2-1; D gene unclear. The CDR3 length is 11 residues. Trimming shortened V by 2 bases and J by 8 bases, and 4 bases separated the two germline ends. The V gene's germline CDR1 is SEHNR and CDR2 FQNEAQ (reference sequence). The CDR3 nucleotides are TGTGCCAGCAGCTTAACTGATGAGCAGTTCTTC. Translation gives CASSLTDEQFF.

V and J are TRBV27 and TRBJ1-5; TRBD1 matches 10 bases. Germline values: CDR1 MNHEY, CDR2 SMNVEV (reference sequence). This CDR3 spans 16 amino acids. Trimming at V came to 5 bases and at J to 4 bases, leaving 8 bases not matched to a gene. The DNA of the CDR3 is TGTGCCAGCAGTCCAAGGGGGACAGGGGATAATCAGCCCCAGCATTTT. Translation: CASSPRGTGDNQPQHF.

The chain uses TRBV5-6 and TRBJ2-5, with 7 bases identical to TRBD2. V was pared by 4 bases and J by 5 bases, with 5 bases of the junction left unmatched. Germline V CDR1 and CDR2: SGHDT, YYEEEE. This CDR3 is 13 amino acids long. The CDR3 bases are TGTGCCAGCAGCCCCACTAGCGCCGAGACCCAGTACTTC. Its translation is CASSPTSAETQYF. The whole variable domain, remainder taken from reference TRBV5-6 and TRBJ2-5, is DAGVTQSPTHLIKTRGQQVTLRCSPKSGHDTVSWYQQALGQGPQFIFQYYEEEERQRGNFPDRFSGHQFPNYSSELNVNALLLGDSALYLCASSPTSAETQYFGPGTRLLVL.

The chain couples TRBV5-6 to TRBJ2-5; 7 bases line up with TRBD1. The V segment lost 1 base and the J segment 2 bases; nucleotides outside the gene matches: 2. Germline loops: CDR1 SGHDT, CDR2 YYEEEE. The CDR3 spans 14 residues. CDR3 nucleotides: TGTGCCAGCAGCTTGCGGGACAGACAAGAGACCCAGTACTTC. Protein: CASSLRDRQETQYF.